These 9 T cell receptor beta chains were sequenced from one sample in a study of T cell repertoires in cytomegalovirus infection. No antigen has been identified for these receptors. Each CDR3 protein gets one entry after TCRdb re-called the reads with MiXCR. The sample lists roughly 570,000 distinct CDR3 sequences, almost 40% occurring once. Sequencing was performed on cultured PBMCs, taken from culture after CMV antigen stimulation. The receptors shown here come from a human donor in good health (CMV status not recorded). Some clones in this sample may be carry-over from other donors' samples.

This chain uses TRBV11-2 with TRBJ2-1; no clear D gene. CDR1 is SGHAT, CDR2 FQNNGV, per germline. This CDR3 has 16 residues. Trimming left V 5 bases short and J 2 bases short, with 16 bases between. Here the CDR3 reads CASSPPSTPTYNEQFF. The CDR3 DNA reads as TGTGCCAGCAGCCCCCCGTCTACACCCACCTACAATGAGCAGTTCTTC.

The chain uses TRBV18 and TRBJ2-7, with D unclear. Germline assignment: CDR1 KGHSH and CDR2 LQKENI. CDR3 length equals 13 residues. V was shortened by 2 bases and J by 3 bases, with 8 bases between the two germline ends. CDR3 residues: CASSPSLYYEQYF. The CDR3 bases are TGTGCCAGCTCACCATCCCTCTACTACGAGCAGTACTTC.

This clonotype has a handful of counts. This chain uses TRBV7-8 with TRBJ1-1, with D perhaps TRBD1 (5 bases). Germline CDR1 is SGHVS and CDR2 is FQNEAQ. CDR3 length: 16 residues. The germline V and J ends were trimmed by 1 base and 4 bases, with 16 bases remaining between them. Here the CDR3 reads CASSLGFGFGGTEAFF. The DNA of the CDR3 is TGTGCCAGCAGCTTAGGGTTCGGGTTCGGGGGCACTGAAGCTTTCTTT.

This clonotype was counted a few times. The gene calls are TRBV7-2 and TRBJ2-7; D uncertain. V was clipped by 2 bases and J by 2 bases, with 7 bases between them. Germline loops: CDR1 SGHTA, CDR2 FQGNSA. This CDR3 is built from 13 residues. CDR3 in amino acids: CASSLYGTYEQYF. DNA of the CDR3: TGTGCCAGCAGCTTATACGGAACCTACGAGCAGTACTTC.

The chain uses TRBV24-1 and TRBJ2-5; no clear D. This CDR3 contains 11 residues. Trimming shortened V by 8 bases and J by 4 bases, and 7 bases separated the two germline ends. CDR1 is KGHDR, CDR2 SFDVKD, per germline. CDR3 protein: CATKGRETQYF. As DNA, the CDR3 is TGTGCCACCAAAGGTCGAGAGACCCAGTACTTC.

In this sample, this clonotype turned up once. J is TRBJ1-1 and V is TRBV4-1; weak D call: TRBD1 (5 bases). The CDR3 contains 15 residues. Germline assignment: CDR1 MGHRA and CDR2 YSYEKL. The V end lost 0 bases, the J end lost 8 bases, and 16 bases lay between the germline ends. CDR3 protein: CASSQEQATVQEAFF. The CDR3 DNA reads TGCGCCAGCAGCCAAGAACAGGCGACCGTCCAAGAAGCTTTCTTT.

This sequence joins TRBV10-3 and TRBJ2-1; D remains ambiguous. This CDR3 region has 13 residues. From germline, CDR1 is ENHRY and CDR2 SYGVKD. V gave up 8 bases and J gave up 0 bases, with 8 bases separating them. The CDR3 nucleotides read TGTGCCATCCGGCGCGGCTCCTACAATGAGCAGTTCTTC. It specifies CAIRRGSYNEQFF.

The chain couples TRBV12-3 or TRBV12-4 to TRBJ1-2, with D possibly TRBD1 on 5 matching bases. The CDR3 sequence is 15 residues long. Trimming pared 4 bases from V and 8 bases from J, leaving 20 bases between. The CDR3 nucleotides read TGTGCCAGCAGTTCTAGGAAGGGGCTAAGAAGGGGCTACACCTTC. It translates to CASSSRKGLRRGYTF.

This chain joins TRBV7-8 and TRBJ2-7, with D unclear. The V gene's germline CDR1 is SGHVS and CDR2 FQNEAQ. The V end lost 2 bases, the J end lost 2 bases, and 10 bases lay between the germline ends. The CDR3 totals 14 residues. The CDR3 DNA is TGTGCCAGCAGCTTAAGGCCGGCGACCTACGAGCAGTACTTC. This encodes CASSLRPATYEQYF.